This TCR beta chain was documented in a study of T cells in Graves' hyperthyroidism and ophthalmopathy (dated by TCRdb to between 2017 and 2020). Notes on the research overall: Peripheral blood was collected at initial diagnosis, before any treatment. To identify distinguishing TCR V-J signatures, a discovery cohort of around 100 patients was used, comprising 40 to 45 with Graves' ophthalmopathy and around 57 with stable Graves' hyperthyroidism. Prospective prediction of ophthalmopathy was tested in an independent validation cohort of 18 hyperthyroidism patients and approximately 17 patients who later progressed to ophthalmopathy. For training and testing, the roughly 93 patients in the discovery cohort were randomly divided in a 7:3 ratio. Thyroid tissue and blood T-cell repertoires from six or seven Graves' hyperthyroidism patients were also compared in the study. Once sampling was done, hyperthyroidism patients were given methimazole at a starting dose of 30 mg daily, whereas ophthalmopathy patients were given high-dose intravenous methylprednisolone. According to the paper, TCR Vbeta CDR3 sequencing was carried out on over 130 peripheral blood samples, which came from 40 to 45 ophthalmopathy, around 75 hyperthyroidism and 17 progressor patients.

The CDR3 goes from the cysteine to the phenylalanine over 15 residues. Just the 45-base CDR3 DNA is kept, in frame starting at base 1. Reading the germline V gene (reference sequence) gives CDR1 SEHNR and CDR2 FQNEAQ. V and J are trimmed by 5 bases and 5 bases, and the gene matches miss 10 bases of the junction. TCR beta CDR3 regions were amplified from RNA transcripts. For the first round of RT-PCR on the TCR CDR3, the HTBI primer set was used together with the Qiagen OneStep RT-PCR kit. The libraries were constructed in a second round of multiplex PCR and then size-selected and purified. Libraries were sequenced paired-end with 100 bp reads on an Illumina HiSeq2000. The paper's processing steps were these. SOAPnuke was used to process the raw data, throwing out any read that contained adapters or uncalled bases, had a mean Phred below 15, or lacked an exact constant-primer or identifier match. COPE v1.2.5 was used to merge the high-quality paired reads, and each unique nucleotide sequence was defined as a clonotype. Clonotypes were aligned to IMGT TRBV, TRBD and TRBJ reference segments using MiTCR v1.1. Only V-J combinations with frequency above 0.0001, covering 99% to 99.2% of repertoires, were analysed. The TCS score was defined as the ratio of F50 (clonal expansion) to E x V (chaos), calculated using BLOSUM62-based TCRdist between CDR3 peptides within each V-J. Welch's t-statistics and random forest reduced around 520 V-J features to 13, which were used in a naive Bayes classifier (R e1071). Thyroid-blood repertoire similarity was quantified with the Morisita-Horn index. The public sequencing data were trimmed at Q25 with fastp and processed into clonotypes with MiXCR by TCRdb, which kept only in-frame beta chains. When rows share a CDR3 protein, they turn into one entry using the most common DNA and genes. These V and J calls are TCRdb output, not the study's own analysis. For this sample there are hundreds of thousands of distinct CDR3 sequences; over 35% appear just once. Jointly, the top ten make up approximately 8.7% of the sample.

Stable Graves' hyperthyroidism was defined as the absence of progression to ophthalmopathy over 18 months of follow-up. The hyperthyroidism patients were between 18 and 65 years old and newly diagnosed, with a disease duration of less than 2 months. Any patient with an uncontrolled infection, another autoimmune disease, pregnancy or lactation was excluded. Clinical symptoms, serum thyroxine and TRAb, thyroid ultrasound, and orbital computed tomography formed the basis for the diagnoses. PBMCs were separated from roughly 9.6 ml of fresh peripheral blood using Ficoll-Paque density gradient centrifugation. Total RNA was extracted with Trizol reagent, and quality was checked on an Agilent 2100 Bioanalyzer. This clonotype was seen only a few times. Its recognized antigen is unknown. No per-base quality is available; no much larger clone lies one base away. Findings and caveats that apply to the study as a whole: Sample size was not statistically predetermined, and blinding of investigators to group allocation was not performed. In validation, the model predicted progression to ophthalmopathy with approximately 71% sensitivity and about 72% specificity, a median of about 6 months before onset. A 13 V-J signature model separated ophthalmopathy from stable hyperthyroidism, with 87.88% sensitivity and roughly 84% specificity in cross-validation and 80%/75% in testing. Most expanded thyroid clonotypes (frequency above 0.001) were also found in blood, which suggests that blood repertoires may mirror thyroid immune responses.

Recombination joined TRBV7-9 with TRBJ1-1, and 8 junctional nucleotides match TRBD1. The sample taken for sequencing was blood. This clonotype was obtained from a man between 18 and 35 years old with Graves' hyperthyroidism. The DNA reads as follows: TGTGCCAGCAGCAGCACTCAGGGGGCGCGGACTGAAGCTTTCTTT. Translated, it gives CASSSTQGARTEAFF.